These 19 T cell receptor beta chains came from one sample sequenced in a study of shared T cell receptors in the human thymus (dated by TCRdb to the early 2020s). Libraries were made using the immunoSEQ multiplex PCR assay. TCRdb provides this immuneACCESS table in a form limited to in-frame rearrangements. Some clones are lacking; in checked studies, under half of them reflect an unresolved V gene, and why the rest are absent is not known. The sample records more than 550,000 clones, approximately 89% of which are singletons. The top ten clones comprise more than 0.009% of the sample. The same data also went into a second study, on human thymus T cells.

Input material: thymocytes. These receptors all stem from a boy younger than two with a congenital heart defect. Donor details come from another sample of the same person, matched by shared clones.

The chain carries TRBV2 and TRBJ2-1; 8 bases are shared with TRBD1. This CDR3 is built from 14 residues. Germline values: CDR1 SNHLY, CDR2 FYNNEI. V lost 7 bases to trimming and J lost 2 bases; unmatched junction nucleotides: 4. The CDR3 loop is CASKRQGTYNEQFF. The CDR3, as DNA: TGTGCCAGCAAGCGACAGGGGACCTACAATGAGCAGTTCTTC. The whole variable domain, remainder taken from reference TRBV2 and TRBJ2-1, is EPEVTQTPSHQVTQMGQEVILRCVPISNHLYFYWYRQILGQKVEFLVSFYNNEISEKSEIFDDQFSVERPDGSNFTLKIRSTKLEDSAMYFCASKRQGTYNEQFFGPGTRLTVL.

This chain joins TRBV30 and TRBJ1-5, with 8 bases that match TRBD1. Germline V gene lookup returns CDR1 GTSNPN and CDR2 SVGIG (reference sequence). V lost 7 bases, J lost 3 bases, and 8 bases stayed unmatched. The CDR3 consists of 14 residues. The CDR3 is CAFNTGGTNQPQHF. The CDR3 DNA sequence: TGTGCCTTTAATACAGGGGGAACCAATCAGCCCCAGCATTTT. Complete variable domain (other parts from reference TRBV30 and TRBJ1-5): SQTIHQWPATLVQPVGSPLSLECTVEGTSNPNLYWYRQAAGRGLQLLFYSVGIGQISSEVPQNLSASRPQDRQFILSSKKLLLSDSGFYLCAFNTGGTNQPQHFGDGTRLSIL.

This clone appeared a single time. This chain's CDR3 is CASSATGLGGEQYF. DNA for the CDR3: TGTGCCAGCAGCGCGACGGGCCTGGGGGGAGAGCAGTACTTC. The chain uses TRBV9 and TRBJ2-7; the D gene is possibly TRBD2 (6 bases). Germline values: CDR1 SGDLS, CDR2 YYNGEE. Trimming cost V 3 bases and J 7 bases, with 17 bases left between them. There are 14 residues in the CDR3.

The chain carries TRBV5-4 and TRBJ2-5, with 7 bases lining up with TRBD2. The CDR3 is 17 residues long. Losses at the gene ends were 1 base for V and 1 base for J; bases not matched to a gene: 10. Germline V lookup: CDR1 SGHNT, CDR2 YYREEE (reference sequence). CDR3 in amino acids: CASSLNLSGRSQETQYF. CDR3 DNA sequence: TGTGCCAGCAGCTTGAATCTTAGCGGGCGCTCCCAAGAGACCCAGTACTTC.

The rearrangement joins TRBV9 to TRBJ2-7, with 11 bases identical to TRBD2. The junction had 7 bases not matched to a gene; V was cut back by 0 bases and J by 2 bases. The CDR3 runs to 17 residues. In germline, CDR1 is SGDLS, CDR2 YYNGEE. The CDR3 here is CASSVGGGTSGAYEQYF. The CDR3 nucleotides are TGTGCCAGCAGCGTAGGAGGGGGGACTAGCGGAGCCTACGAGCAGTACTTC.

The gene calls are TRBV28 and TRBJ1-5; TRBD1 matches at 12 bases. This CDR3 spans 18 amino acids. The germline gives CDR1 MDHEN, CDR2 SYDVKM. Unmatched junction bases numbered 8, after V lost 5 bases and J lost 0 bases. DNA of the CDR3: TGTGCCAGCAGTGGGGACAGGGGGCGAGGATATAGCAATCAGCCCCAGCATTTT. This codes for CASSGDRGRGYSNQPQHF.

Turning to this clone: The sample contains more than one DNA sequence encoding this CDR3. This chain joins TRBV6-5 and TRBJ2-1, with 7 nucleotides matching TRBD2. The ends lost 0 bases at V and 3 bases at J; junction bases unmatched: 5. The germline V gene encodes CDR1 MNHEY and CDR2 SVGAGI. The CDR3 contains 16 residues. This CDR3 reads CASSYSGEGDYNEQFF. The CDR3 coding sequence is TGTGCCAGCAGTTACTCAGGGGAGGGCGACTACAATGAGCAGTTCTTC.

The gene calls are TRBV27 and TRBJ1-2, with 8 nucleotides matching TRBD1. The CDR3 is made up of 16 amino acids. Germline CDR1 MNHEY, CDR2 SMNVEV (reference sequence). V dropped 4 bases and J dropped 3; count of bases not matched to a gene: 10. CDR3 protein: CASSSGSTGVDYGYTF. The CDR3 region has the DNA TGTGCCAGCAGTTCGGGATCGACAGGGGTTGACTATGGCTACACCTTC.

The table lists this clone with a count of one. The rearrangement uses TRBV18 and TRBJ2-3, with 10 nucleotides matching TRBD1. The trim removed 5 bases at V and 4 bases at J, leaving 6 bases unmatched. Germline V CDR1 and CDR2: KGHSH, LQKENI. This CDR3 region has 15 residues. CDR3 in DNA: TGTGCCAGCTCAGCCCGGGACAGGGGAGCAGATACGCAGTATTTT. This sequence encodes CASSARDRGADTQYF.

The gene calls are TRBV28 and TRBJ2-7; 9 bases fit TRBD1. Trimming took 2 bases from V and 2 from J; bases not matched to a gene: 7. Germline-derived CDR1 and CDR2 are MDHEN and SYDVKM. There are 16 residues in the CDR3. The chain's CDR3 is CASSLVGTGFPYEQYF. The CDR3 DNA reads TGTGCCAGCAGTTTAGTGGGGACAGGGTTTCCCTACGAGCAGTACTTC.

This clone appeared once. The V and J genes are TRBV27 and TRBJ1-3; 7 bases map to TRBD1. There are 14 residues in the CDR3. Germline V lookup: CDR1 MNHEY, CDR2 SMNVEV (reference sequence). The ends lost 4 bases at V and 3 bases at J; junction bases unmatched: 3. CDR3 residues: CASSSTGHGNTIYF. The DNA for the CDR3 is TGTGCCAGCAGTTCGACAGGGCATGGAAACACCATATATTTT.

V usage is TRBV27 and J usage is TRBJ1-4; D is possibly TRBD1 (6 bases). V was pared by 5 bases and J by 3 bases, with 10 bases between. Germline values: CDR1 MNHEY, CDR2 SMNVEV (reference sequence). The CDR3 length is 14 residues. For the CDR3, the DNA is TGTGCCAGCAGTAGGGGGTCGGCTAATGAAAAACTGTTTTTT. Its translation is CASSRGSANEKLFF.

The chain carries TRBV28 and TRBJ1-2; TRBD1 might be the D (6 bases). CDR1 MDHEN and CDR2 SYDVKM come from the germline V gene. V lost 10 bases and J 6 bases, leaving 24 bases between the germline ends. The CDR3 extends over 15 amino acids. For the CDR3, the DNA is TGTGCCACCTCCAAGACCTCGGGGGGCGGTGATGGCTACACCTTC. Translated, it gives CATSKTSGGGDGYTF.

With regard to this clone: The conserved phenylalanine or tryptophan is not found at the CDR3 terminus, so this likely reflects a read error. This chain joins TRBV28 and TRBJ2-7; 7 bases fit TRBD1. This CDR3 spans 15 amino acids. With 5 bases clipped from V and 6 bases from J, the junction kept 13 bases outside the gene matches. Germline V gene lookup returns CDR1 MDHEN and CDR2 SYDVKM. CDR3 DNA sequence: TGTGCCAGCAGTCGTGGGACAGTGGGGTGGGGCGAGCAGTACCTC. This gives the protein CASSRGTVGWGEQYL.

The CDR3 reads CSVSGKGEQYF. As DNA, the CDR3 is TGCAGCGTTAGCGGGAAGGGCGAGCAGTACTTC. The chain employs TRBV29-1 and TRBJ2-7; 7 nucleotides agree with TRBD2. Germline CDR1 is SQVTM and CDR2 is ANQGSEA. J gave up 6 bases and V 5 bases, and 4 bases lay outside the gene matches. The CDR3 consists of 11 residues.

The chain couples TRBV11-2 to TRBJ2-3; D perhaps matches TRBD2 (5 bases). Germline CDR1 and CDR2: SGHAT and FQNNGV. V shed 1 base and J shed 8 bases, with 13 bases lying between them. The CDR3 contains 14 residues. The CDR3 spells CASSLGSSKLTQYF. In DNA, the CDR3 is TGTGCCAGCAGCTTAGGTTCTAGCAAACTTACGCAGTATTTT.

The CDR3 here is CASGLVEGGLLFF. CDR3 sequence (DNA): TGTGCTAGTGGTTTGGTCGAGGGGGGGCTGTTGTTCTTC. This chain connects TRBV12-5 to TRBJ2-1, with a possible D match to TRBD2 (7 bases). Per germline, CDR1 LGHNT and CDR2 FRNRAP. V was shortened by 0 bases and J by 15 bases, with 15 bases between the two germline ends. The CDR3 spans 13 residues.

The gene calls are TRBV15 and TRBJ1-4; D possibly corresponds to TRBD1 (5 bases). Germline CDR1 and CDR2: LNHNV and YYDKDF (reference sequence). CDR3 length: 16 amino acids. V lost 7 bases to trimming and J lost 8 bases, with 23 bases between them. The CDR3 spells CATTSRNITGEEKLFF. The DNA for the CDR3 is TGTGCCACCACCTCCCGGAACATAACAGGAGAGGAAAAACTGTTTTTT.

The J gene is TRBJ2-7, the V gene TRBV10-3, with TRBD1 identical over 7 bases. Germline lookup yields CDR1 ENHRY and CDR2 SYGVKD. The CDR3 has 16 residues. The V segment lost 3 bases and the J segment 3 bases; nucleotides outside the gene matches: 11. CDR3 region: CAISEPGQVLDYEQYF. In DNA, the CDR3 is TGTGCCATCAGTGAACCCGGACAGGTTCTCGACTACGAGCAGTACTTC.